This TCR beta chain was documented in a study of regulatory T cells in long-lasting Graves disease. This clonotype was counted between two and nine times. Per germline, CDR1 MNHEY and CDR2 SVGEGT. V shed 2 bases, J shed 6 bases, and the junction held 4 bases outside the gene matches. CDR3 size: 13 residues. Combining iRepertoire HTBI primers with Arm-PCR of CDR3 regions, the authors built TCR beta libraries. TCRdb redid the calling of the multiplex PCR reads with MiXCR, one entry per CDR3 protein. Of 650,000 to 700,000 distinct CDR3 sequences detected, about 30% appear once; the ten largest clones hold about two fifths. The time point denotes: persistent/refractory GD, antithyroid drugs over 5 years with positive TRAb. Isolated PBMC RNA provided the starting material for the TCR library.

V is TRBV6-2 or TRBV6-3 and J is TRBJ2-7; TRBD1 matches 7 bases. The receptor's source is a female donor with Graves disease. Sequences were derived from peripheral blood mononuclear cells (PBMCs), sampled when the disease was refractory, from a patient treated with antithyroid drugs. The CDR3 DNA reads as TGTGCCAGCAGTTACGACAGGGCGACCGAGCAGTACTTC. This gives the protein CASSYDRATEQYF.